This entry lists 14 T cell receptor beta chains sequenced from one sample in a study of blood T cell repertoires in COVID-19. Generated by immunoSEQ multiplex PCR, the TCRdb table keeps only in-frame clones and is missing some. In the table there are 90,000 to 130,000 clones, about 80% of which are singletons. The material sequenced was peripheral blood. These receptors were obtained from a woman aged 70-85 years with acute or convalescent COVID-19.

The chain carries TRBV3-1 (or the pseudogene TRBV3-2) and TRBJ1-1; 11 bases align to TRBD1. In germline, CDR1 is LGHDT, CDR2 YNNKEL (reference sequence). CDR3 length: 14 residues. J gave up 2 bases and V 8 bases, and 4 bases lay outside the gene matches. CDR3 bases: TGTGCCAGCGTTCGGACAGGGGGCAACACTGAAGCTTTCTTT. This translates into CASVRTGGNTEAFF.

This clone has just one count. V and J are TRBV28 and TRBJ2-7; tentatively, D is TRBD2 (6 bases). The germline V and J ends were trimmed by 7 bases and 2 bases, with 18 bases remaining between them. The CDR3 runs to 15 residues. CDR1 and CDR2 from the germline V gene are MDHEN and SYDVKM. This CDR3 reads CASTMEGLAPYEQYF. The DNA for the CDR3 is TGTGCCAGCACCATGGAGGGGCTCGCCCCCTACGAGCAGTACTTC.

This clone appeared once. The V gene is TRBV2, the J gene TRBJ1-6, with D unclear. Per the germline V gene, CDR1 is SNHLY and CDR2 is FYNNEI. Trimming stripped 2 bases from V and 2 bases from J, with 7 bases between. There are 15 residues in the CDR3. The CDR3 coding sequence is TGTGCCAGCAGTGAAACATACCCCTATAATTCACCCCTCCACTTT. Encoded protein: CASSETYPYNSPLHF.

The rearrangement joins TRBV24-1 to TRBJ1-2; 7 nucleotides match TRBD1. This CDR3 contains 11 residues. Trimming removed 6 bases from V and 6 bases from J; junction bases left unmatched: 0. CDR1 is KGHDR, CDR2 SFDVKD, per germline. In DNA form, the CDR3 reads TGTGCCACCAGTCAGGGGGATGGCTACACCTTC. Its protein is CATSQGDGYTF.

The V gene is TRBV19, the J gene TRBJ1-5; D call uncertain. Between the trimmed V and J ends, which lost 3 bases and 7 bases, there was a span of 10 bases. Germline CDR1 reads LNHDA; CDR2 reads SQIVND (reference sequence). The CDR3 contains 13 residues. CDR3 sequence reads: CASSIGGGQPQHF. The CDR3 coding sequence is TGTGCCAGTAGTATTGGCGGCGGCCAGCCCCAGCATTTT.

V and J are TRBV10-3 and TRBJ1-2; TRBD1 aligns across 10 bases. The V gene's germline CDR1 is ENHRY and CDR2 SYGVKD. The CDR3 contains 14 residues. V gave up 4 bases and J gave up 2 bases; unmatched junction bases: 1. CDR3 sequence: CAISAGQGNYGYTF. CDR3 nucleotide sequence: TGTGCCATCAGTGCGGGACAGGGGAACTATGGCTACACCTTC.

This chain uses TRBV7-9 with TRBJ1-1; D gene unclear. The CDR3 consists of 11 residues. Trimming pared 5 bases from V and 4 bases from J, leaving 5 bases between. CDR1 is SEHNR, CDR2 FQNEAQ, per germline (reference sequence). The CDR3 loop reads CASSPSTEAFF. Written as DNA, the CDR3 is TGTGCCAGCAGCCCCAGCACTGAAGCTTTCTTT.

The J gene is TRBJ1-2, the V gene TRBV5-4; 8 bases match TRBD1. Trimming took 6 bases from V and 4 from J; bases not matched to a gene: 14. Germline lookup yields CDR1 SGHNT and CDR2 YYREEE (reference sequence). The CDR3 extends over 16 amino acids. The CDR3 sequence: CASNHWTGSFGYGYTF. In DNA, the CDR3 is TGTGCCAGCAACCACTGGACAGGGTCCTTTGGCTATGGCTACACCTTC.

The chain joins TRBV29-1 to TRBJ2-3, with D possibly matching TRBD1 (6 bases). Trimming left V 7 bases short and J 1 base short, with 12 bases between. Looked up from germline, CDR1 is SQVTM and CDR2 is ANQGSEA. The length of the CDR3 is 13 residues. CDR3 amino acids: CSDNRDGTDTQYF. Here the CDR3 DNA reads TGCAGCGACAACAGGGATGGCACAGATACGCAGTATTTT.

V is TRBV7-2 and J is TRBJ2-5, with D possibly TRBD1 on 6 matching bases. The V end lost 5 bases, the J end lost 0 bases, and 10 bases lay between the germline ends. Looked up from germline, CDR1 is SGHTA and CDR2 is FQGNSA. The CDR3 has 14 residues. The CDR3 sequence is CASSPQGHQETQYF. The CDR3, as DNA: TGTGCCAGCAGCCCACAGGGTCACCAAGAGACCCAGTACTTC.

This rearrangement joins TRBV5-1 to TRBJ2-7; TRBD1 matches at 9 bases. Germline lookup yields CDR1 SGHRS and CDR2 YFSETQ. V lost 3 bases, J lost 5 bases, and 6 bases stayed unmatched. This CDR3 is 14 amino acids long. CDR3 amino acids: CASSYRGRSNEQYF. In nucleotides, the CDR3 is TGCGCCAGCAGCTACAGGGGGCGCAGTAACGAGCAGTACTTC.

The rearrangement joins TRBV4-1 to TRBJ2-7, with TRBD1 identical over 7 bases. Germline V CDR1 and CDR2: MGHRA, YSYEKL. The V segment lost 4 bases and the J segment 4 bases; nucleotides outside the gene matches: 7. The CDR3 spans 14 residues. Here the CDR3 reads CASSRDSQNYEQYF. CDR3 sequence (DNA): TGCGCCAGCAGCCGGGACAGCCAAAATTACGAGCAGTACTTC.

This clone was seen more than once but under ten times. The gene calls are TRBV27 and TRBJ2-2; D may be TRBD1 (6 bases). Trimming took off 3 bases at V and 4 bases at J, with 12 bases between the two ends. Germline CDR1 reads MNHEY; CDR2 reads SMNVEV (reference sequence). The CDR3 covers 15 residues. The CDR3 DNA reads TGTGCCAGCAGTTTGAGGGGGTTAGGCACCGGGGAGCTGTTTTTT. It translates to CASSLRGLGTGELFF.

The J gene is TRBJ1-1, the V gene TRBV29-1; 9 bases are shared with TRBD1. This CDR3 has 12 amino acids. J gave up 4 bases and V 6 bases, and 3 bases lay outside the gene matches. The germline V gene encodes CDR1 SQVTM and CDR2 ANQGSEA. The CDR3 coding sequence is TGCAGCGTCGACAGGGGGGGCACTGAAGCTTTCTTT. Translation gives CSVDRGGTEAFF.